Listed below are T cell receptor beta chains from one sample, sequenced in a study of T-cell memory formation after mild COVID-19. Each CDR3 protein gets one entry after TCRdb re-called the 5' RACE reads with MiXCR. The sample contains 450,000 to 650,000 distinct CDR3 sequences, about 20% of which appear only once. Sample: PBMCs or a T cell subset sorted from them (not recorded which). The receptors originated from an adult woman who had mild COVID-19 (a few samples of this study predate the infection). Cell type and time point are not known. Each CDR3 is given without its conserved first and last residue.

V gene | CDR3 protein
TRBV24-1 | ATSDNSYEQY
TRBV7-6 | ASSLLSGTGAYNEQF
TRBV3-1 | ASSPPSVVLGEQF
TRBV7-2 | ASRQSGFSYNEQF
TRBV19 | ATTDRQTRYSNQPQH
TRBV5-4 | ASSPRASVEETQY
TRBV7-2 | ASSLGPLGAIPDTQY
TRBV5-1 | ASSLERGAPEAF
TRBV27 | ASSSIGETQY
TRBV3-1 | ASSQRQHNSPLH
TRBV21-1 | ASSERQGKNQPQH
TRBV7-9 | ASSTGLVLSEQF
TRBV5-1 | ASSFDPGRPQY
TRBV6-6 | ASSYMASRPETQY
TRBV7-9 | ASSSRGTGENTEAF
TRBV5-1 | ASSFPAGGRETQY
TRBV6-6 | ASSSRGGDYEQY
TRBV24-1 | ATSDNRFLNEQF
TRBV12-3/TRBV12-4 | ASSPGVGNYGYT
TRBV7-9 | ASAPTGGGNEQF
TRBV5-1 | ASLRAGSTDTQY
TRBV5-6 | ASRYGYHGYT
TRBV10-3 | AISRLVWGYEQY
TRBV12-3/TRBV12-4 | ASRRPRDPGLAGFDYNEQF
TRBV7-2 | ASSGNREGQQY
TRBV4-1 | ASSQVGGNEAF
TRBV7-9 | ASSSPGAGRYNEQF